This T cell receptor (beta chain) was captured by sequencing in a study of blood T cells in healthy people across ages. Notes on the study in general: Compared with aged donors, long-lived donors showed fewer expanded clones, suggesting selection. Total diversity from one million sequenced T cells was likely underestimated.

This CDR3 region has 15 residues. The germline V gene encodes CDR1 LGHNA and CDR2 YSLEER. Trimming took off 0 bases at V and 0 bases at J, with 8 bases between the two ends. A J-beta primer mix and a sample-barcoded 5' primer were used in a second PCR of about 7 to 12 cycles. TCRdb itself ran the 5' RACE reads through MiXCR, one entry per CDR3 protein. Of 750,000 to 1,000,000 distinct CDR3 sequences in the sample, roughly 29% were seen once. Every participating donor contributed 8.5 to 10 milliliters of peripheral blood through a draw. Worth noting for this clonotype: The antigen is not known.

The same data also contributed to another study, on T cells of mothers and their children.

The clonotype comes from a woman aged 40 to 50 in good health. The chain is built from TRBV4-3 and TRBJ2-5, with a tentative D call TRBD1 (5 bases). The sample consisted of blood. Written as DNA, the CDR3 is TGCGCCAGCAGCCAAGATCCGGACAACCAAGAGACCCAGTACTTC. It is translated as CASSQDPDNQETQYF.